The next 30 T cell receptor beta chains were all read from a single sample in a study of blood T cells in healthy people across ages. Then a second PCR, running about 6 to 11 cycles, was carried out with a sample-barcoded 5' primer and a J-beta primer mix. TCRdb fed the 5' RACE reads into MiXCR, producing one record per CDR3 protein. Here the sample spans some 710,000 distinct CDR3 sequences, 22% being singletons. The sequenced material came from blood. These receptors originate from a man in his 70s in good health.

The chain joins TRBV29-1 to TRBJ1-1, with D perhaps matching TRBD1 (6 bases). CDR3 length: 13 amino acids. V was clipped by 5 bases and J by 5 bases, with 15 bases between them. Germline-derived CDR1 and CDR2 are SQVTM and ANQGSEA. In DNA, the CDR3 is TGCAGCGTTAGTACAGGGTTCTCAACTGAAGCTTTCTTT. Translated: CSVSTGFSTEAFF. Filled out from reference TRBV29-1 and TRBJ1-1, the complete variable domain reads SAVISQKPSRDICQRGTSLTIQCQVDSQVTMMFWYRQQPGQSLTLIATANQGSEATYESGFVIDKFPISRPNLTFSTLTVSNMSPEDSSIYLCSVSTGFSTEAFFGQGTRLTVV.

This chain links TRBV12-3 or TRBV12-4 with TRBJ2-7; 11 positions match TRBD2. The CDR3 sequence is 16 residues long. With 3 bases clipped from V and 5 bases from J, the junction kept 9 bases outside the gene matches. The CDR3 region has the DNA TGTGCCAGCAGTTTTTCCCTGACTAGCGGGGACCACGAGCAGTACTTC. Protein: CASSFSLTSGDHEQYF.

This chain joins TRBV29-1 and TRBJ1-1; 7 bases match TRBD1. This CDR3 contains 14 residues. J lost 4 bases, V lost 6 bases, and 11 bases had no gene match. CDR1 is SQVTM and CDR2 is ANQGSEA in the germline V gene. Here the CDR3 reads CSVIETGAGTEAFF. In DNA form, the CDR3 reads TGCAGCGTCATCGAAACAGGGGCGGGCACTGAAGCTTTCTTT. Supplemented by reference TRBV29-1 and TRBJ1-1, the full variable domain reads SAVISQKPSRDICQRGTSLTIQCQVDSQVTMMFWYRQQPGQSLTLIATANQGSEATYESGFVIDKFPISRPNLTFSTLTVSNMSPEDSSIYLCSVIETGAGTEAFFGQGTRLTVV.

Points on this clonotype: At one end the junction does not follow the germline gene, possibly because of a read error. J is TRBJ1-5 and V is TRBV7-2, with TRBD1 matching over 8 bases. This CDR3 comprises 14 residues. CDR1 is SGHTA and CDR2 is FQGNSA in the germline V gene. The CDR3 DNA reads TGTGCCGGCAGCCGACAGGGGAACGGTCAGCCCCAGCATTTT. Its protein is CAGSRQGNGQPQHF.

The table lists this clonotype with a few counts. The chain uses TRBV12-3 or TRBV12-4 and TRBJ1-4; tentative D call: TRBD1 (6 bases). CDR3 size: 15 residues. The V gene lost 3 bases and the J gene lost 8 bases, with 16 bases spanning the gap. CDR3 in amino acids: CASSFDPDRGEKLFF. CDR3 coding DNA: TGTGCCAGCAGTTTCGACCCGGACAGAGGAGAAAAACTGTTTTTT.

This clonotype came up a few times. The chain couples TRBV5-1 to TRBJ1-1; 7 bases are a match to TRBD1. Trimming at V came to 4 bases and at J to 4 bases, leaving 7 bases not matched to a gene. In germline, CDR1 is SGHRS, CDR2 YFSETQ. CDR3 size: 14 residues. CDR3 protein: CASSTGQRVTEAFF. In nucleotides, the CDR3 is TGCGCCAGCAGCACGGGACAGCGGGTCACTGAAGCTTTCTTT. Full variable domain (missing parts from reference TRBV5-1 and TRBJ1-1): KAGVTQTPRYLIKTRGQQVTLSCSPISGHRSVSWYQQTPGQGLQFLFEYFSETQRNKGNFPGRFSGRQFSNSRSEMNVSTLELGDSALYLCASSTGQRVTEAFFGQGTRLTVV.

This clonotype came up a few times. The V gene is TRBV27, the J gene TRBJ1-3, with D uncertain. Germline values: CDR1 MNHEY, CDR2 SMNVEV (reference sequence). The CDR3 totals 13 residues. Trimming removed 3 bases from V and 4 bases from J, with 7 bases in between. CDR3 nucleotide sequence: TGTGCCAGCAGTTTCGGGTACGGAAACACCATATATTTT. Amino acid sequence: CASSFGYGNTIYF.

This clonotype has only a few counts. The rearrangement joins TRBV4-3 to TRBJ2-3; 10 bases are a match to TRBD2. With V trimmed by 0 bases and J by 3 bases, 3 bases remained unmatched. From germline, CDR1 is LGHNA and CDR2 YSLEER. The CDR3 is 16 amino acids. The CDR3 DNA reads TGCGCCAGCAGCCAAGAGCTAGCGGGAGAAACAGATACGCAGTATTTT. It codes for CASSQELAGETDTQYF.

The chain joins TRBV9 to TRBJ1-1, with D tentatively TRBD1 (5 bases). Per the germline V gene, CDR1 is SGDLS and CDR2 is YYNGEE. The CDR3 runs 16 residues. The V gene lost 3 bases and the J gene lost 3 bases, with 18 bases spanning the gap. CDR3: CASSAKGTAGHTEAFF. The CDR3 nucleotides read TGTGCCAGCAGCGCCAAGGGGACGGCAGGTCACACTGAAGCTTTCTTT.

This chain links TRBV9 with TRBJ2-3; D not certain. The CDR3 spans 13 residues. V was pared by 3 bases and J by 10 bases, with 15 bases between. CDR1 is SGDLS and CDR2 is YYNGEE in the germline V gene. The CDR3, as DNA: TGTGCCAGCAGCGCCGGCTCCTCAGAGTCGCAGTATTTT. It translates to CASSAGSSESQYF.

The CDR3 sequence is CASSSASGGETQYF. The CDR3 nucleotides read TGTGCCAGCAGCTCGGCTAGCGGCGGAGAGACCCAGTACTTC. This chain uses TRBV5-6 with TRBJ2-5; 7 positions match TRBD2. Per germline, CDR1 SGHDT and CDR2 YYEEEE. The CDR3 contains 14 residues. The trim removed 3 bases at V and 4 bases at J, leaving 6 bases unmatched. Full variable domain (missing parts from reference TRBV5-6 and TRBJ2-5): DAGVTQSPTHLIKTRGQQVTLRCSPKSGHDTVSWYQQALGQGPQFIFQYYEEEERQRGNFPDRFSGHQFPNYSSELNVNALLLGDSALYLCASSSASGGETQYFGPGTRLLVL.

This clonotype was seen a handful of times. J is TRBJ2-5 and V is TRBV12-3 or TRBV12-4; 12 nucleotides align to TRBD2. TRBJ2-1 matches the DNA end more closely, so the J call is doubtful. The CDR3 has 14 amino acids. CDR3 nucleotides: TGTGCCAGCAGGACGAGACTAGCGGGAGAGAAGCAGTTCTTC. It specifies CASRTRLAGEKQFF.

The chain couples TRBV11-2 to TRBJ2-5; D unresolved. Trimming left V 3 bases short and J 3 bases short, with 11 bases between. The CDR3 runs to 14 residues. Germline loops: CDR1 SGHAT, CDR2 FQNNGV. CDR3 coding DNA: TGTGCCAGCAGCTTCCCCGGCTTTAAAGAGACCCAGTACTTC. Its protein product is CASSFPGFKETQYF.

This clonotype was seen many times. The V call is TRBV4-2, the J call TRBJ2-1, with a weak D call TRBD1 (5 bases). The CDR3 contains 15 residues. Germline loops: CDR1 LGHNA, CDR2 YNFKEQ. V lost 2 bases and J lost 7, with 15 bases in between. CDR3 amino acids: CASSQPDRRSNEQFF. The DNA of the CDR3 is TGTGCCAGCAGCCAACCTGACAGACGCTCGAATGAGCAGTTCTTC.

This chain connects TRBV13 to TRBJ1-1, with D perhaps matching TRBD1 (5 bases). Germline assignment: CDR1 PRHDT and CDR2 FYEKMQ (reference sequence). V was pared by 2 bases and J by 1 base, with 11 bases between. There are 15 residues in the CDR3. CDR3 protein: CASSLFEQANTEAFF. The CDR3 bases are TGTGCCAGCAGCTTATTTGAACAGGCGAACACTGAAGCTTTCTTT.

This chain joins TRBV27 and TRBJ2-2; 10 bases line up with TRBD2. The V segment lost 7 bases and the J segment 0 bases; nucleotides outside the gene matches: 11. Germline lookup yields CDR1 MNHEY and CDR2 SMNVEV (reference sequence). CDR3 size: 18 residues. This CDR3 is CASNPRGSGGSNTGELFF. CDR3 coding DNA: TGTGCCAGCAATCCCAGGGGTAGCGGGGGGTCGAACACCGGGGAGCTGTTTTTT.

This clonotype has only a few counts. The V and J genes are TRBV28 and TRBJ2-7; 7 bases map to TRBD1. This CDR3 is 15 amino acids long. Germline assignment: CDR1 MDHEN and CDR2 SYDVKM. The trim removed 5 bases at V and 0 bases at J, leaving 7 bases unmatched. In nucleotides, the CDR3 is TGTGCCAGCAGTCTTGGGGGACAGTACTCCTACGAGCAGTACTTC. Translating gives CASSLGGQYSYEQYF.

The V call is TRBV10-3, the J call TRBJ2-7; D gene ambiguous. Germline values: CDR1 ENHRY, CDR2 SYGVKD. Trimming shortened V by 8 bases and J by 6 bases, and 14 bases separated the two germline ends. The CDR3 has 12 amino acids. This CDR3 reads CAIARIVSEQYV. DNA of the CDR3: TGTGCCATCGCCCGCATCGTTAGCGAGCAGTACGTC.

The V gene is TRBV6-6, the J gene TRBJ2-3, with D perhaps TRBD2 (5 bases). Trimming left V 4 bases short and J 4 bases short, with 12 bases between. From germline, CDR1 is MNHNY and CDR2 SVGAGI (reference sequence). This CDR3 has 14 amino acids. This CDR3 is CASSLAFPPDTQYF. The DNA of the CDR3 is TGTGCCAGCAGTTTAGCGTTCCCTCCAGATACGCAGTATTTT.

This clonotype appeared a few times. The rearrangement uses TRBV11-2 and TRBJ2-1, with D perhaps being TRBD1 or TRBD2 (5 bases each). V was clipped by 3 bases and J by 7 bases, with 16 bases between them. Germline assignment: CDR1 SGHAT and CDR2 FQNNGV. This CDR3 has 15 residues. CDR3 bases: TGTGCCAGCAGCTTGTCTACGGGACCAGGGAATGAGCAGTTCTTC. Translated: CASSLSTGPGNEQFF.

This rearrangement joins TRBV29-1 to TRBJ2-1, with 7 bases fitting TRBD1. CDR1 and CDR2 from the germline V gene are SQVTM and ANQGSEA. J was trimmed by 0 bases and V by 8 bases; bases with no gene match: 10. The CDR3 sequence is 15 residues long. CDR3 sequence (DNA): TGCAGCCCAAACGACAGGGAGTTCTCCTACAATGAGCAGTTCTTC. This sequence encodes CSPNDREFSYNEQFF.

The chain joins TRBV5-1 to TRBJ2-5; tentatively, D is TRBD1 (5 bases). The germline CDR1 and CDR2 sequences are SGHRS and YFSETQ. V was cut by 2 bases and J by 2 bases, with 10 bases left in between. The CDR3 length is 14 residues. Here the CDR3 reads CASSFGHTQETQYF. The CDR3 DNA reads as TGCGCCAGCAGCTTCGGACATACACAAGAGACCCAGTACTTC.

The chain combines TRBV7-2 with TRBJ2-5; the match to TRBD2 covers 9 bases. TRBJ2-7 explains the end of the DNA better; the J call may be wrong. The CDR3 runs 16 residues. The germline V gene encodes CDR1 SGHTA and CDR2 FQGNSA. The CDR3 is CASSLAAGGTSYEQYV. For the CDR3, the DNA is TGTGCCAGCAGCTTGGCAGCGGGAGGAACGTCCTACGAGCAGTACGTC.

This clonotype was recorded a few times. The J gene is TRBJ2-1, the V gene TRBV7-9; the match to TRBD2 covers 7 bases. The germline V gene has CDR1 SEHNR and CDR2 FQNEAQ (reference sequence). After removal of 0 bases from V and 7 bases from J, the junction contained 6 bases not matched to a gene. The CDR3 is made up of 15 amino acids. Here the CDR3 reads CASSLAGGPQNEQFF. In DNA, the CDR3 is TGTGCCAGCAGCTTAGCGGGAGGGCCGCAAAATGAGCAGTTCTTC.

The chain links TRBV10-3 to TRBJ2-3, with D possibly matching TRBD1 (5 bases). The CDR3 is made up of 14 amino acids. V gave up 7 bases and J gave up 2 bases, with 13 bases separating them. Germline V gives CDR1 ENHRY, CDR2 SYGVKD. The CDR3 DNA sequence: TGTGCCATCAAGGGGCAGCTACTCACAGATACGCAGTATTTT. This encodes CAIKGQLLTDTQYF.

The V call is TRBV28, the J call TRBJ2-3; D is unclear. Germline V CDR1 and CDR2: MDHEN, SYDVKM. V was cut by 3 bases and J by 2 bases, with 15 bases left in between. The CDR3 spans 16 residues. CDR3 residues: CASSLYGEVNTDTQYF. Written as DNA, the CDR3 is TGTGCCAGCAGTTTGTATGGCGAGGTGAACACAGATACGCAGTATTTT.

The chain joins TRBV20-1 to TRBJ2-1; no clear D. Germline V gives CDR1 DFQATT, CDR2 SNEGSKA (reference sequence). The CDR3 loop spans 15 amino acids. V lost 4 bases to trimming and J lost 1 base, with 14 bases between them. The CDR3 loop reads CSAMRPVGSYNEQFF. The CDR3 nucleotides read TGCAGTGCTATGCGCCCAGTTGGATCCTACAATGAGCAGTTCTTC.

This clonotype was found a few times. The rearrangement joins TRBV19 to TRBJ2-3; the D gene could be TRBD1 or TRBD2 (6 bases each). This CDR3 has 17 residues. From germline, CDR1 is LNHDA and CDR2 SQIVND (reference sequence). V lost 1 base to trimming and J lost 5 bases, with 19 bases between them. This CDR3 reads CASSIASVGAGRDTQYF. DNA of the CDR3: TGTGCCAGTAGTATAGCCTCCGTGGGGGCGGGACGAGATACGCAGTATTTT.

This clonotype turned up a few times. The chain joins TRBV12-3 or TRBV12-4 to TRBJ2-1, with D possibly being TRBD1 (5 bases). The V gene lost 9 bases and the J gene lost 6 bases, with 15 bases spanning the gap. This CDR3 region has 13 residues. The DNA for the CDR3 is TGTGCCAGTTTGGGGCCAGGGCCCAATGAGCAGTTCTTC. Amino acid sequence: CASLGPGPNEQFF.

The sample holds a few counts of this clonotype. This chain uses TRBV24-1 with TRBJ2-3; possibly TRBD1 or TRBD2 for D (6 bases each). The CDR3 loop spans 17 amino acids. Trimming took 3 bases from V and 0 from J, leaving 15 bases between them. The V gene's germline CDR1 is KGHDR and CDR2 SFDVKD. In DNA form, the CDR3 reads TGTGCCACCAGTGATACAGGGAGTGGGACTAGCACAGATACGCAGTATTTT. It specifies CATSDTGSGTSTDTQYF.